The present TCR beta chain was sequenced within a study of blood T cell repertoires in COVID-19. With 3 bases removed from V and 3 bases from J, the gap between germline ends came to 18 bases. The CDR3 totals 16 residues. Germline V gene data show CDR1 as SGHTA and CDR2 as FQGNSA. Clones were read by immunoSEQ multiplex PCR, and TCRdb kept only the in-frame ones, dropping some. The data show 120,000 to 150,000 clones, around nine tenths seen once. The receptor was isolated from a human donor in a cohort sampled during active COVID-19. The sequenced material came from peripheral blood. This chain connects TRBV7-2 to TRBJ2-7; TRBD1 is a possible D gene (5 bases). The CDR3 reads CASSLGQVIQGYEQYF. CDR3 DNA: TGTGCCAGCAGCTTGGGCCAAGTTATCCAGGGCTACGAGCAGTACTTC. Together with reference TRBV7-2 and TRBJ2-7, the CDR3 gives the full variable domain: GAGVSQSPSNKVTEKGKDVELRCDPISGHTALYWYRQSLGQGLEFLIYFQGNSAPDKSGLPSDRFSAERTGGSVSTLTIQRTQQEDSAVYLCASSLGQVIQGYEQYFGPGTRLTVT.